This TCR beta chain derives from a study of shared clonotypes between healthy human individuals. Germline CDR1 SGHRS, CDR2 YFSETQ. With 1 base removed from V and 0 bases from J, the gap between germline ends came to 12 bases. This CDR3 has 16 residues. Data came from immunoSEQ multiplex PCR; TCRdb stores just in-frame clones and leaves some out. The profile shows approximately 500,000 clones, almost 97% of them singletons. The sequenced material came from naive CD4+ T cells sorted from blood. Noted subset: CD45RA+ positively selected. V is TRBV5-1 and J is TRBJ2-3; D remains ambiguous. The sequence was obtained from a woman in her thirties in good health. The DNA of the CDR3 is TGCGCCAGCAGCTTGATAGTACTCGGGAGCACAGATACGCAGTATTTT. Its protein product is CASSLIVLGSTDTQYF.